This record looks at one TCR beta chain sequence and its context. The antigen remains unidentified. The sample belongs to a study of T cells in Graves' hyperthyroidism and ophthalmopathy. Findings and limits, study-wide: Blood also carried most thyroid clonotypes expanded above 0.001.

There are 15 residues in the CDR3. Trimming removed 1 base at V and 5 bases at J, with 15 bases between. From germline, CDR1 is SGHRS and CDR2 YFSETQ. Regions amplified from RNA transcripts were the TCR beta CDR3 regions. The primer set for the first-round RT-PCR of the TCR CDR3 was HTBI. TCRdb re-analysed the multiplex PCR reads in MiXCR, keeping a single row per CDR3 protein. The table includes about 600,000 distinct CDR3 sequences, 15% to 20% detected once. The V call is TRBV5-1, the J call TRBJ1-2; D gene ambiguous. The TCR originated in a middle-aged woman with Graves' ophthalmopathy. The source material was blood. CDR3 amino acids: CASSLSSTGTYGYTF. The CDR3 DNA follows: TGCGCCAGCAGCTTGTCATCGACCGGAACTTATGGCTACACCTTC.